This T cell receptor beta chain was identified during a study of T cells in Graves' hyperthyroidism and ophthalmopathy. Findings and limits, study-wide: Most thyroid clonotypes with frequency above 0.001 were detected in blood. The model forecast ophthalmopathy, anticipating it by a median roughly 6.3 months before onset.

This clonotype was seen many times. Its antigen remains unidentified. The source material, RNA transcripts, was used to amplify TCR beta CDR3 regions. HTBI primers were used for first-round RT-PCR of the TCR CDR3. TCRdb reprocessed the multiplex PCR reads via MiXCR and lists one record per CDR3 protein. The table lists almost 600,000 distinct CDR3 sequences, around 45% of them singletons. Trimming stripped 0 bases from V and 5 bases from J, with 8 bases between. The CDR3 sequence is 13 residues long. Germline CDR1 SGDLS, CDR2 YYNGEE. The rearrangement joins TRBV9 to TRBJ1-1; D remains ambiguous. Sample: peripheral blood or thyroid tissue (not recorded which). This TCR derives from a woman younger than 30 with Graves' hyperthyroidism. The CDR3 loop reads CASSVEGWTEAFF. The CDR3 nucleotides read TGTGCCAGCAGCGTAGAAGGGTGGACTGAAGCTTTCTTT.